The 20 T cell receptor beta chains reported below all come from one sample, sequenced in a study of CD4+ T cells in melanoma. The method was immunoSEQ multiplex PCR; TCRdb's version includes in-frame clones alone and lacks a portion of them. In the table there are approximately 47,000 clones, 89% of which are singletons. The sample was peripheral blood. The source of these receptors is a human donor with melanoma.

This sequence joins TRBV7-9 and TRBJ1-1; 9 bases line up with TRBD1. The CDR3 has 14 residues. Germline lookup yields CDR1 SEHNR and CDR2 FQNEAQ (reference sequence). V lost 3 bases and J lost 5; bases outside the gene matches: 4. This CDR3 reads CASSFGTGRTEAFF. Here the CDR3 DNA reads TGTGCCAGCAGCTTCGGGACAGGGAGGACTGAAGCTTTCTTT. Drawing the rest from reference TRBV7-9 and TRBJ1-1, the complete variable domain is DTGVSQNPRHKITKRGQNVTFRCDPISEHNRLYWYRQTLGQGPEFLTYFQNEAQLEKSRLLSDRFSAERPKGSFSTLEIQRTEQGDSAMYLCASSFGTGRTEAFFGQGTRLTVV.

Only one count was recorded for this clone. J is TRBJ2-7 and V is TRBV5-6, with TRBD2 identical over 14 bases. Trimming took 4 bases from V and 1 from J; bases not matched to a gene: 7. The CDR3 contains 17 residues. Germline V gives CDR1 SGHDT, CDR2 YYEEEE. DNA of the CDR3: TGTGCCAGCAGCCCAGATAGGACTAGCGGGGGGTCCTACGAGCAGTACTTC. This encodes CASSPDRTSGGSYEQYF.

The V call is TRBV28, the J call TRBJ2-1, with TRBD1 identical over 9 bases. The V segment lost 5 bases and the J segment 7 bases; nucleotides outside the gene matches: 9. The length of the CDR3 is 15 residues. Germline V gene sequence: CDR1 MDHEN, CDR2 SYDVKM. CDR3 DNA sequence: TGTGCCAGCAGTCCGGGACAGGGACTTGGGAATGAGCAGTTCTTC. Protein: CASSPGQGLGNEQFF.

The gene calls are TRBV7-6 and TRBJ1-5; D is unclear. The CDR3 spans 14 residues. V lost 5 bases, J lost 0 bases, and 8 bases lay in between. Germline V gene data show CDR1 as SGHVS and CDR2 as FNYEAQ. CDR3: CASSPAYSNQPQHF. CDR3 sequence (DNA): TGTGCCAGCAGCCCAGCGTATAGCAATCAGCCCCAGCATTTT.

The chain carries TRBV19 and TRBJ1-4; 8 bases fit TRBD1. V shed 8 bases and J 9 bases; nucleotides not matched to a gene: 8. CDR3 length: 13 amino acids. Looked up from germline, CDR1 is LNHDA and CDR2 is SQIVND (reference sequence). As DNA, the CDR3 is TGTGCCAGTGGGGACAGGTCTAGTCAAAAACTGTTTTTT. It codes for CASGDRSSQKLFF.

This clone has only one observation. The chain is built from TRBV5-1 and TRBJ1-1; 8 positions agree with TRBD1. CDR3 length equals 14 residues. J gave up 4 bases and V 3 bases, and 5 bases lay outside the gene matches. Germline CDR1 is SGHRS and CDR2 is YFSETQ. DNA of the CDR3: TGCGCCAGCAGCTACGGACAGGGTACCACTGAAGCTTTCTTT. As protein: CASSYGQGTTEAFF.

The chain recombines TRBV7-2 with TRBJ2-5; D may be TRBD1 (6 bases). V was trimmed by 1 base and J by 5 bases, leaving 11 bases between them. Germline V gene data show CDR1 as SGHTA and CDR2 as FQGNSA. The CDR3 has 14 residues. The CDR3 nucleotides read TGTGCCAGCAGCTTAGACACAGGGTTGGAGACCCAGTACTTC. Translating gives CASSLDTGLETQYF.

The CDR3 spells CASSLYPPYEQYF. The CDR3 region has the DNA TGTGCCAGCAGTTTATACCCACCCTACGAGCAGTACTTC. The V and J genes are TRBV27 and TRBJ2-7; D is ambiguous. V lost 1 base to trimming and J lost 2 bases, with 6 bases between them. CDR1 MNHEY and CDR2 SMNVEV come from the germline V gene (reference sequence). CDR3 length: 13 residues.

The V gene is TRBV6-4, the J gene TRBJ1-5; a possible D gene is TRBD1 (5 bases). Deletions cut 5 bases from V and 6 bases from J, with 11 bases between. This CDR3 has 13 residues. Germline CDR1 is MRHNA and CDR2 is SNTAGT. CDR3 in amino acids: CASSPRAGQPQHF. In DNA form, the CDR3 reads TGTGCCAGCAGTCCCAGGGCGGGTCAGCCCCAGCATTTT.

This chain joins TRBV7-9 and TRBJ2-7, with D tentatively TRBD1 (5 bases). This CDR3 has 14 amino acids. V lost 7 bases to trimming and J lost 2 bases, with 15 bases between them. Germline V gene lookup returns CDR1 SEHNR and CDR2 FQNEAQ (reference sequence). DNA for the CDR3: TGTGCCAGCACCCTAGGGGCAGGACCCTACGAGCAGTACTTC. It translates to CASTLGAGPYEQYF.

The V and J genes are TRBV7-2 and TRBJ1-2; 9 nucleotides align to TRBD1. The germline CDR1 and CDR2 sequences are SGHTA and FQGNSA. After removal of 7 bases from V and 6 bases from J, the junction contained 9 bases not matched to a gene. The CDR3 extends over 14 amino acids. This CDR3 reads CASNLGQGMNGYTF. CDR3 DNA: TGTGCCAGCAATCTGGGACAGGGCATGAATGGCTACACCTTC.

The rearrangement uses TRBV18 and TRBJ2-7; TRBD1 might be the D (7 bases). V lost 0 bases to trimming and J lost 3 bases, with 18 bases between them. The CDR3 loop spans 17 amino acids. Germline values: CDR1 KGHSH, CDR2 LQKENI. CDR3 bases: TGTGCCAGCTCACCACCGGGACAGCGGGCGTCAGACTACGAGCAGTACTTC. Translation: CASSPPGQRASDYEQYF.

The rearrangement uses TRBV7-2 and TRBJ2-1; maybe TRBD1 (6 bases). Germline V gene data show CDR1 as SGHTA and CDR2 as FQGNSA. This CDR3 has 17 residues. V gave up 1 base and J gave up 3 bases, with 16 bases separating them. The CDR3 sequence: CASSLGRGAGVYNEQFF. CDR3 DNA sequence: TGTGCCAGCAGCTTAGGTAGAGGGGCAGGGGTCTACAATGAGCAGTTCTTC.

The V and J genes are TRBV7-2 and TRBJ2-3; weak D call: TRBD2 (7 bases). The germline V gene has CDR1 SGHTA and CDR2 FQGNSA. Trimming removed 5 bases from V and 4 bases from J, with 22 bases in between. The CDR3 sequence is 17 residues long. CDR3 nucleotide sequence: TGTGCCAGCAGCCGAGGCGGGGCGGGGGCCATCTCAGATACGCAGTATTTT. Translation: CASSRGGAGAISDTQYF.

V gene TRBV19 combines with J gene TRBJ2-5, with 8 bases that match TRBD1. There are 17 residues in the CDR3. Per the germline V gene, CDR1 is LNHDA and CDR2 is SQIVND (reference sequence). V lost 3 bases and J lost 5; bases outside the gene matches: 14. CDR3 sequence: CASSIMRTGPGAETQYF. In DNA, the CDR3 is TGTGCCAGTAGTATTATGAGGACAGGGCCGGGTGCGGAGACCCAGTACTTC. Full variable domain (remainder filled in from reference TRBV19 and TRBJ2-5): DGGITQSPKYLFRKEGQNVTLSCEQNLNHDAMYWYRQDPGQGLRLIYYSQIVNDFQKGDIAEGYSVSREKKESFPLTVTSAQKNPTAFYLCASSIMRTGPGAETQYFGPGTRLLVL.

A few counts support this clone. The CDR3 here is CSALDSTEAFF. CDR3 sequence (DNA): TGCAGTGCTCTCGACTCCACTGAAGCTTTCTTT. The chain employs TRBV20-1 and TRBJ1-1; no clear D gene. V lost 5 bases and J lost 4, with 8 bases in between. This CDR3 spans 11 amino acids. CDR1 and CDR2 (germline): DFQATT, SNEGSKA (reference sequence).

The gene calls are TRBV4-3 and TRBJ2-3, with 7 bases aligning to TRBD2. Trimming took 1 base from V and 6 from J; bases not matched to a gene: 4. The germline V gene encodes CDR1 LGHNA and CDR2 YSLEER. This CDR3 comprises 14 residues. Here the CDR3 DNA reads TGCGCCAGCAGCCAAGGGGGAGGGTGGGATACGCAGTATTTT. Protein sequence: CASSQGGGWDTQYF.

The V gene is TRBV10-2, the J gene TRBJ1-2; 11 bases match TRBD1. Trimming cost V 7 bases and J 6 bases; bases outside gene matches: 4. This CDR3 has 13 residues. Germline values: CDR1 WSHSY, CDR2 SAAADI. For the CDR3, the DNA is TGCGCCAGCACCCCGGGACAGGGGGATGGCTACACCTTC. Its protein product is CASTPGQGDGYTF.

The V and J genes are TRBV5-1 and TRBJ1-1; D call uncertain. The V gene's germline CDR1 is SGHRS and CDR2 YFSETQ. The CDR3 runs to 14 residues. V lost 1 base, J lost 1 base, and 8 bases lay in between. CDR3 nucleotides: TGCGCCAGCAGCTTGAGGGTGGAGAACACTGAAGCTTTCTTT. As protein: CASSLRVENTEAFF.

This clone was counted between two and nine times. V usage is TRBV4-2 and J usage is TRBJ1-1, with D maybe TRBD1 (6 bases). Trimming pared 1 base from V and 2 bases from J, leaving 14 bases between. Germline V gene lookup returns CDR1 LGHNA and CDR2 YNFKEQ. This CDR3 contains 16 residues. CDR3 coding DNA: TGTGCCAGCAGCCAAGGGGCACAGGGACTAAACACTGAAGCTTTCTTT. This gives the protein CASSQGAQGLNTEAFF.